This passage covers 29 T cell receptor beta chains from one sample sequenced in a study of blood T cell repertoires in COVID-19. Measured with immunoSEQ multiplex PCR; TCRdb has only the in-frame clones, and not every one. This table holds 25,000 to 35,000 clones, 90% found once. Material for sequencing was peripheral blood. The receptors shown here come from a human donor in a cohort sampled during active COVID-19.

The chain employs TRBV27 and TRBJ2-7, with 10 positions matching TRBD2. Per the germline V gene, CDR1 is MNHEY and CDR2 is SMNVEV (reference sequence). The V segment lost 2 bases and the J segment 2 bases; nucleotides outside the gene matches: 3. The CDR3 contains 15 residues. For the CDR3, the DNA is TGTGCCAGCAGTTTACTCGGGACTAGCGCCTACGAGCAGTACTTC. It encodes CASSLLGTSAYEQYF.

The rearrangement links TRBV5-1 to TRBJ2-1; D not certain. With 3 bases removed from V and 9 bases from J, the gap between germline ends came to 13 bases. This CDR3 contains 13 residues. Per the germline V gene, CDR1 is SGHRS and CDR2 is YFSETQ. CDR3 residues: CASSSRRGSEQFF. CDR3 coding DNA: TGCGCCAGCAGCTCAAGGAGAGGTTCTGAGCAGTTCTTC.

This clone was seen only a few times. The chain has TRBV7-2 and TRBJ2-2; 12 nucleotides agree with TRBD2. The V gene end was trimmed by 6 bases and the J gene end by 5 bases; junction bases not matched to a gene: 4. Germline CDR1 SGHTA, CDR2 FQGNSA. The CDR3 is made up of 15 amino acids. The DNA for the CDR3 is TGTGCCAGCAGGGCCGGGACTAGCGGGACCGGGGAGCTGTTTTTT. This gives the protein CASRAGTSGTGELFF.

CDR3 residues: CASSREGLAPSYNEQFF. CDR3 nucleotides: TGCGCCAGCAGCCGAGAGGGACTAGCGCCCTCCTACAATGAGCAGTTCTTC. This chain links TRBV4-1 with TRBJ2-1; 10 bases fit TRBD2. The CDR3 consists of 17 residues. CDR1 and CDR2 (germline): MGHRA, YSYEKL. V gave up 4 bases and J gave up 0 bases; unmatched junction bases: 6.

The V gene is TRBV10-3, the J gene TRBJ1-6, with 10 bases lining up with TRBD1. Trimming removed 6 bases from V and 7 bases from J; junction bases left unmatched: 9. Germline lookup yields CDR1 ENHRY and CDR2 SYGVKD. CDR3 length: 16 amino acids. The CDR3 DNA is TGTGCCATCAGCGGAGACAGGGGGCCCAGAAATTCACCCCTCCACTTT. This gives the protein CAISGDRGPRNSPLHF.

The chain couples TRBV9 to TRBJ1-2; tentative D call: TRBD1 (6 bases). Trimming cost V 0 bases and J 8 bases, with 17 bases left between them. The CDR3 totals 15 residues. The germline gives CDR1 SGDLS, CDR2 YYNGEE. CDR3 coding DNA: TGTGCCAGCAGCGTAGATTCGTCAGGGGCAGGGGGCTACACCTTC. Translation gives CASSVDSSGAGGYTF.

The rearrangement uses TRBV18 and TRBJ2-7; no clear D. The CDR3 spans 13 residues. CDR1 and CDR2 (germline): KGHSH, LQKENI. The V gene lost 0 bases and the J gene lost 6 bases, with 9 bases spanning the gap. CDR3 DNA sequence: TGTGCCAGCTCACCACCAACCATCGGCGAGCAGTACTTC. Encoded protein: CASSPPTIGEQYF. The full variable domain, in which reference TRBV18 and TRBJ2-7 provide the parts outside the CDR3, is NAGVMQNPRHLVRRRGQEARLRCSPMKGHSHVYWYRQLPEEGLKFMVYLQKENIIDESGMPKERFSAEFPKEGPSILRIQQVVRGDSAAYFCASSPPTIGEQYFGPGTRLTVT.

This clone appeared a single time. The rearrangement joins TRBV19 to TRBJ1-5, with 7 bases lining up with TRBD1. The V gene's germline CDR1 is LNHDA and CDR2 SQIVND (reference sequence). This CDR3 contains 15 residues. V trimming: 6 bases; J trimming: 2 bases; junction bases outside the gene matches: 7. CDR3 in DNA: TGTGCCAGTAGAGGTTGGGACAGCCGCAATCAGCCCCAGCATTTT. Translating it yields CASRGWDSRNQPQHF.

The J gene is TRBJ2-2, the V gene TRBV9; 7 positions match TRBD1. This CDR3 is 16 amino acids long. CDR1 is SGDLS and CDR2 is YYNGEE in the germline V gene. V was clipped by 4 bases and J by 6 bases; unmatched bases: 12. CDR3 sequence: CASSPRDSIIAGELFF. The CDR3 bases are TGTGCCAGCAGCCCCCGGGACAGTATTATAGCCGGGGAGCTGTTTTTT. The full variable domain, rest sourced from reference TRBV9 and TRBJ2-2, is DSGVTQTPKHLITATGQRVTLRCSPRSGDLSVYWYQQSLDQGLQFLIQYYNGEERAKGNILERFSAQQFPDLHSELNLSSLELGDSALYFCASSPRDSIIAGELFFGEGSRLTVL.

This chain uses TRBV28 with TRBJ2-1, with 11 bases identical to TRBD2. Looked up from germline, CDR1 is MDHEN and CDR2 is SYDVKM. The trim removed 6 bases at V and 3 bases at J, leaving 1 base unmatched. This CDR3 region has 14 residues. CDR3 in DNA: TGTGCCAGCAGCGGGACTAGCGGCTACAATGAGCAGTTCTTC. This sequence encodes CASSGTSGYNEQFF.

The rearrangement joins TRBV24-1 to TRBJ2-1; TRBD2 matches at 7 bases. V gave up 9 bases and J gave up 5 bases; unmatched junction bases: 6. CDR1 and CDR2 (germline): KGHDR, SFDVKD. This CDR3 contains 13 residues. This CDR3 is CATQGLPNNEQFF. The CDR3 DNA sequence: TGTGCCACCCAGGGACTACCGAACAATGAGCAGTTCTTC.

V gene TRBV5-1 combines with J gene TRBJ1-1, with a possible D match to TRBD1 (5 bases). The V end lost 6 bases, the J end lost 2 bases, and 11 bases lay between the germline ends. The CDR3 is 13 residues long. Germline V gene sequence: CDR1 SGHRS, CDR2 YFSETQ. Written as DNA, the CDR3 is TGCGCCAGCACGGGCAGGGCAAACACTGAAGCTTTCTTT. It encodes CASTGRANTEAFF.

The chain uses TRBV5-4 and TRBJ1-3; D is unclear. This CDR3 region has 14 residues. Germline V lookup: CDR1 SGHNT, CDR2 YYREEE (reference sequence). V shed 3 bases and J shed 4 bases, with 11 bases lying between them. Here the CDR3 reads CASSSPQTGNTIYF. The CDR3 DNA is TGTGCCAGCAGCTCCCCCCAGACAGGAAACACCATATATTTT.

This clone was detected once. CDR3 coding DNA: TGTGCCAGCAGCTTAGCGTCGGGTCAGCCCCAGCATTTT. The encoded protein is CASSLASGQPQHF. V gene TRBV7-9 combines with J gene TRBJ1-5; D gene uncertain. From germline, CDR1 is SEHNR and CDR2 FQNEAQ (reference sequence). The V end lost 0 bases, the J end lost 6 bases, and 6 bases lay between the germline ends. The length of the CDR3 is 13 residues.

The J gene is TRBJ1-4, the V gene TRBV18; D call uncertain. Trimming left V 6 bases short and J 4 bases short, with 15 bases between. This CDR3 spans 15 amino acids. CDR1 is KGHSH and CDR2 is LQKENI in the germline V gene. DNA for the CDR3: TGTGCCAGCTCGTCCCGGACGCGGGGTAATGAAAAACTGTTTTTT. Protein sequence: CASSSRTRGNEKLFF.

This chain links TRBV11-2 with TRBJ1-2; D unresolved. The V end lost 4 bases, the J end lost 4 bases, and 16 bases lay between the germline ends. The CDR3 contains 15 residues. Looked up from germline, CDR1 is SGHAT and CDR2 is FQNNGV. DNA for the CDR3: TGTGCCAGCAGCTCCCCGACCCGGGTGACCTATGGCTACACCTTC. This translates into CASSSPTRVTYGYTF.

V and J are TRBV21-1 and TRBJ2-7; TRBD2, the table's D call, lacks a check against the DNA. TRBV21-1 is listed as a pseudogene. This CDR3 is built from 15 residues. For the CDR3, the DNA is TGTGCCAGCAGCGACAAGACTAGCGGGAGTGTCGAGCAGTACTTC. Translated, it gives CASSDKTSGSVEQYF.

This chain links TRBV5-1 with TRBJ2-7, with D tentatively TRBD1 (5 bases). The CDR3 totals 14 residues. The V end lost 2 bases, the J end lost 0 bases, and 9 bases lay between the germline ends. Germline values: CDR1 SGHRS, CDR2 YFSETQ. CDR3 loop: CASSLDSVSYEQYF. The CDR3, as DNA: TGCGCCAGCAGCTTAGACAGCGTCTCCTACGAGCAGTACTTC.

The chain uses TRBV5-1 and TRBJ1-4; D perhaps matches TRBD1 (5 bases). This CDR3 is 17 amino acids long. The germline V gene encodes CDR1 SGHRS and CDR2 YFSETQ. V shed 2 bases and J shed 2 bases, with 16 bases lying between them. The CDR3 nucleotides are TGCGCCAGCAGCTTCGGGGGTCTCGTTGCGACTAATGAAAAACTGTTTTTT. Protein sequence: CASSFGGLVATNEKLFF.

Written as DNA, the CDR3 is TGCGCCAGCAGCCAAGTTGGCCAGAGCGCCGAGACCCAGTACTTC. Translation: CASSQVGQSAETQYF. V usage is TRBV4-1 and J usage is TRBJ2-5; D gene ambiguous. The CDR3 covers 15 residues. Trimming stripped 1 base from V and 5 bases from J, with 14 bases between. Germline loops: CDR1 MGHRA, CDR2 YSYEKL.

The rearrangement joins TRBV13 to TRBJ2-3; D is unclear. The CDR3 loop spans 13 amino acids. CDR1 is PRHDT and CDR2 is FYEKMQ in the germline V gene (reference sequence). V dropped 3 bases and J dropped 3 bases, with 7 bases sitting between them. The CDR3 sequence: CASSFTETDTQYF. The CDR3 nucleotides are TGTGCCAGCAGCTTTACGGAGACAGATACGCAGTATTTT.

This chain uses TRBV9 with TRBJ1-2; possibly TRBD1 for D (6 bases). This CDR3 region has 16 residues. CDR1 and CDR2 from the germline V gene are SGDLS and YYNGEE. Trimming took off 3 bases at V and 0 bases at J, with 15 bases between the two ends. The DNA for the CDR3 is TGTGCCAGCAGCGCGCCTCAGGGGCGGCCTAACTATGGCTACACCTTC. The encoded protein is CASSAPQGRPNYGYTF.

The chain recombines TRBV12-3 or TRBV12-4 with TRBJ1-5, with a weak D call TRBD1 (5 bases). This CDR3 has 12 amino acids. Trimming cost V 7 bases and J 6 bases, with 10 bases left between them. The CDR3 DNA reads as TGTGCCAGCAACCAGGGAGGTCAGCCCCAGCATTTT. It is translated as CASNQGGQPQHF.

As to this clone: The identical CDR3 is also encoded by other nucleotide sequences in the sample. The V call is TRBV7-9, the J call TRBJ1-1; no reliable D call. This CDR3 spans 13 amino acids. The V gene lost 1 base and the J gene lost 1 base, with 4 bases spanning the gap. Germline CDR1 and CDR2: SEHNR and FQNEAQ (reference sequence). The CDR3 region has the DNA TGTGCCAGCAGCTTAGGTCAGAACACTGAAGCTTTCTTT. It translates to CASSLGQNTEAFF.

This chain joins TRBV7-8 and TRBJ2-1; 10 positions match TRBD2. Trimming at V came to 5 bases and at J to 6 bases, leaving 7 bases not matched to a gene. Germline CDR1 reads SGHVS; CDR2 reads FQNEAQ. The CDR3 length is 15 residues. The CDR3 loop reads CASSHPSGSANEQFF. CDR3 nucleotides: TGTGCCAGCAGCCACCCTAGCGGGAGCGCCAATGAGCAGTTCTTC.

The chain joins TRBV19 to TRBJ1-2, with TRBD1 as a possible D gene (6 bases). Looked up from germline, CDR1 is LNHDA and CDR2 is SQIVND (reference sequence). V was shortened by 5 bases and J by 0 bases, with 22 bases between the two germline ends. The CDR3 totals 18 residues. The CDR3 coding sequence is TGTGCCAGTAGTGGTTCGGACAGCGGCCCTTTAGCTAACTATGGCTACACCTTC. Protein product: CASSGSDSGPLANYGYTF. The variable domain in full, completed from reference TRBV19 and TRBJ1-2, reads DGGITQSPKYLFRKEGQNVTLSCEQNLNHDAMYWYRQDPGQGLRLIYYSQIVNDFQKGDIAEGYSVSREKKESFPLTVTSAQKNPTAFYLCASSGSDSGPLANYGYTFGSGTRLTVV.

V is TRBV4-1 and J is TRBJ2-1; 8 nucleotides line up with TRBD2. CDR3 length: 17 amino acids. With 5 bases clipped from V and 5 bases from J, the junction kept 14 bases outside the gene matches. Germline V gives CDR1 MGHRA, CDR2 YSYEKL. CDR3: CASSSQPGSAGDNEQFF. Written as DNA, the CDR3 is TGCGCCAGCAGCAGTCAACCGGGCTCAGCGGGGGACAATGAGCAGTTCTTC.

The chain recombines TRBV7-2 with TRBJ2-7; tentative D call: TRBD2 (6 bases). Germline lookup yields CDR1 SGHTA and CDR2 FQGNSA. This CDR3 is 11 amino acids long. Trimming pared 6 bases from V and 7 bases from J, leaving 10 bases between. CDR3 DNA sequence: TGTGCCAGCAGAGTTGGGGGGGAGCAGTACTTC. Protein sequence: CASRVGGEQYF.

The CDR3 bases are TGTGCCAGCAGTTACTCGAAGGGGTGGAGTGCTGAAGCTTTCTTT. Encoded protein: CASSYSKGWSAEAFF. The chain combines TRBV6-6 with TRBJ1-1; weak D call: TRBD1 (5 bases). The CDR3 totals 15 residues. Looked up from germline, CDR1 is MNHNY and CDR2 is SVGAGI (reference sequence). The V gene lost 0 bases and the J gene lost 6 bases, with 14 bases spanning the gap.